This T cell receptor (beta chain) was profiled in a study of OX40 agonist ivuxolimab in advanced cancers. Across the study: Each patient was given ivuxolimab into a vein every 2 weeks, at 0.01 to 10 mg/kg. Three partial responders included one hepatocellular carcinoma patient and two cutaneous melanoma patients.

The data were produced by immunoSEQ multiplex PCR, yet TCRdb's version contains in-frame clones alone and is incomplete. This sample has just over 95,000 clones, with nearly 90% found just once. V lost 0 bases to trimming and J lost 7 bases, with 10 bases between them. The germline V gene encodes CDR1 SGDLS and CDR2 YYNGEE. The CDR3 covers 14 residues. The V and J genes are TRBV9 and TRBJ1-4; the D gene is possibly TRBD1 (6 bases). The receptor's source is an adult with an advanced solid tumor such as melanoma, head and neck, liver or kidney cancer. Sequenced material: CD4+ or CD8+ T cells sorted from blood, taken in a trial of the OX40 agonist ivuxolimab. As DNA, the CDR3 is TGTGCCAGCAGCGTAGGAGGGGGTGTTGAAAAACTGTTTTTT. Translated, it gives CASSVGGGVEKLFF.